The 20 T cell receptor beta chains reported below all come from one sample, sequenced in a study of blood T cell repertoires in COVID-19 (dated by TCRdb to about 2020). The library was built by means of the immunoSEQ multiplex PCR assay. What TCRdb holds here is the immuneACCESS table cut down to in-frame rearrangements. Part of the clones is not present; checked against another copy, under half of the missing clones reflect an unresolved V gene, and the others are unexplained. This sample comprises roughly 260,000 clones, about 90% of them detected only once. 2% to 2.5% of the sample is in the top ten clones. Input material: peripheral blood. The source of these receptors is a woman in her 50s with acute or convalescent COVID-19.

This clone was detected once. The V gene is TRBV3-1 (or the pseudogene TRBV3-2), the J gene TRBJ2-3, with D perhaps matching TRBD2 (6 bases). The length of the CDR3 is 16 residues. Germline V gene sequence: CDR1 LGHDT, CDR2 YNNKEL (reference sequence). Trimming cost V 3 bases and J 5 bases, with 18 bases left between them. The chain's CDR3 is CASSHGGMGQRDTQYF. CDR3 bases: TGTGCCAGCAGCCACGGAGGGATGGGGCAGAGAGATACGCAGTATTTT.

The gene calls are TRBV28 and TRBJ2-5; the match to TRBD2 covers 12 bases. CDR1 is MDHEN and CDR2 is SYDVKM in the germline V gene. Germline trimming cut 2 bases from V and 5 bases from J; bases unmatched to any gene: 3. The CDR3 is 15 amino acids. The CDR3 region is CASSLLAGGPETQYF. The CDR3 bases are TGTGCCAGCAGTTTACTAGCGGGAGGGCCCGAGACCCAGTACTTC.

The CDR3 reads CASRSASSYNEQFF. In nucleotides, the CDR3 is TGTGCCAGCAGGTCAGCGAGCTCCTACAATGAGCAGTTCTTC. The V gene is TRBV28, the J gene TRBJ2-1; D call uncertain. Trimming pared 6 bases from V and 0 bases from J, leaving 9 bases between. This CDR3 has 14 amino acids. In germline, CDR1 is MDHEN, CDR2 SYDVKM.

This rearrangement joins TRBV4-1 to TRBJ2-3, with a weak D call TRBD2 (6 bases). The CDR3 contains 18 residues. Germline values: CDR1 MGHRA, CDR2 YSYEKL. Trimming stripped 0 bases from V and 0 bases from J, with 16 bases between. The chain's CDR3 is CASSQDRLAERSTDTQYF. CDR3 nucleotides: TGCGCCAGCAGCCAAGATCGCTTAGCGGAGCGGAGCACAGATACGCAGTATTTT.

V gene TRBV24-1 combines with J gene TRBJ1-5; 8 nucleotides match TRBD1. V was clipped by 5 bases and J by 0 bases; unmatched bases: 5. Germline V gene sequence: CDR1 KGHDR, CDR2 SFDVKD. The CDR3 spans 16 residues. The CDR3 protein is CATSVQQGDSNQPQHF. CDR3 in DNA: TGTGCCACCAGTGTTCAACAGGGGGATAGCAATCAGCCCCAGCATTTT.

Here the CDR3 DNA reads TGCGCCAGCAGCTTGGGGACAGGGGGCTACGGTGAGCAGTTCTTC. It encodes CASSLGTGGYGEQFF. V usage is TRBV5-1 and J usage is TRBJ2-1; TRBD1 agrees at 11 bases. Germline values: CDR1 SGHRS, CDR2 YFSETQ. The CDR3 consists of 15 residues. The V segment lost 0 bases and the J segment 9 bases; nucleotides outside the gene matches: 5.

The V and J genes are TRBV5-4 and TRBJ2-7, with D possibly matching TRBD2 (5 bases). V shed 5 bases and J shed 0 bases, with 6 bases lying between them. Germline lookup yields CDR1 SGHNT and CDR2 YYREEE (reference sequence). CDR3 size: 12 residues. In nucleotides, the CDR3 is TGTGCCAGCAGTCGGGACTCCTACGAGCAGTACTTC. It translates to CASSRDSYEQYF.

The V gene is TRBV7-2, the J gene TRBJ1-2; 7 bases agree with TRBD1. V shed 2 bases and J 6 bases; nucleotides not matched to a gene: 12. Germline assignment: CDR1 SGHTA and CDR2 FQGNSA. This CDR3 contains 16 residues. CDR3 loop: CASSLLMRGQGDGYTF. CDR3 coding DNA: TGTGCCAGCAGCTTATTGATGAGGGGGCAGGGGGATGGCTACACCTTC.

The rearrangement links TRBV6-5 to TRBJ2-7; TRBD1 agrees at 12 bases. Germline CDR1 MNHEY, CDR2 SVGAGI. The CDR3 is 14 amino acids. Unmatched junction bases numbered 8, after V lost 7 bases and J lost 7 bases. Written as DNA, the CDR3 is TGTGCCAGCACCAGGGGACAGGGGGCCGCGGAGCAGTACTTC. This gives the protein CASTRGQGAAEQYF.

This clone was observed a few times. The chain links TRBV6-1 to TRBJ2-1, with TRBD1 identical over 7 bases. Looked up from germline, CDR1 is MNHNS and CDR2 is SASEGT. The length of the CDR3 is 14 residues. With 1 base clipped from V and 7 bases from J, the junction kept 4 bases outside the gene matches. CDR3 region: CASSEGGRGNEQFF. The CDR3 DNA follows: TGTGCCAGCAGTGAAGGAGGCAGGGGGAATGAGCAGTTCTTC.

CDR3 sequence: CATSDPLRSYSTDTQYF. DNA for the CDR3: TGTGCCACCAGTGACCCTTTACGGTCATATAGCACAGATACGCAGTATTTT. The chain links TRBV24-1 to TRBJ2-3; D not certain. This CDR3 is built from 17 residues. Trimming cost V 4 bases and J 0 bases, with 16 bases left between them. Germline-derived CDR1 and CDR2 are KGHDR and SFDVKD.

The rearrangement uses TRBV30 and TRBJ1-5; perhaps TRBD1 as D (5 bases). This CDR3 contains 15 residues. Germline V gene sequence: CDR1 GTSNPN, CDR2 SVGIG (reference sequence). V was trimmed by 2 bases and J by 4 bases, leaving 15 bases between them. Here the CDR3 reads CAWSIRGLSNQPQHF. CDR3 nucleotide sequence: TGTGCCTGGAGTATCCGGGGACTGTCTAATCAGCCCCAGCATTTT.

This clone occurred a few times. The V and J genes are TRBV18 and TRBJ2-1; a weak D match, TRBD1 (6 bases). V lost 6 bases and J lost 0, with 15 bases in between. The CDR3 contains 16 residues. Germline V gene lookup returns CDR1 KGHSH and CDR2 LQKENI. Here the CDR3 reads CASSKQGTGSYNEQFF. The CDR3 bases are TGTGCCAGCTCCAAACAGGGAACCGGCTCCTACAATGAGCAGTTCTTC.

The CDR3: CASSFWGRGRRSNQPQHF. The CDR3 DNA is TGTGCCAGCAGCTTTTGGGGCAGGGGCCGGCGTAGCAATCAGCCCCAGCATTTT. The rearrangement joins TRBV5-4 to TRBJ1-5, with D possibly being TRBD1 (6 bases). The length of the CDR3 is 18 residues. Per germline, CDR1 SGHNT and CDR2 YYREEE (reference sequence). Trimming took off 2 bases at V and 0 bases at J, with 18 bases between the two ends.

The genes are TRBV7-2 and TRBJ2-7, with D tentatively TRBD1 (5 bases). The germline V and J ends were trimmed by 1 base and 5 bases, with 9 bases remaining between them. The CDR3 has 13 amino acids. The V gene's germline CDR1 is SGHTA and CDR2 FQGNSA. The CDR3 region has the DNA TGTGCCAGCAGCTTAGACCCCAGGGACGAGCAGTACTTC. It is translated as CASSLDPRDEQYF.

The chain employs TRBV10-3 and TRBJ2-3; possible D gene TRBD2, 6 bases. Trimming cost V 0 bases and J 0 bases, with 13 bases left between them. This CDR3 spans 17 amino acids. From germline, CDR1 is ENHRY and CDR2 SYGVKD. The chain's CDR3 is CAISESQLAASTDTQYF. CDR3 nucleotides: TGTGCCATCAGTGAGTCACAACTAGCAGCTAGCACAGATACGCAGTATTTT.

V and J are TRBV28 and TRBJ1-3; 9 nucleotides line up with TRBD1. The CDR3 extends over 15 amino acids. J was trimmed by 3 bases and V by 6 bases; bases with no gene match: 6. The germline V gene encodes CDR1 MDHEN and CDR2 SYDVKM. This CDR3 is CASRPTGGVGNTIYF. For the CDR3, the DNA is TGTGCCAGCAGACCTACAGGGGGCGTTGGAAACACCATATATTTT.

V usage is TRBV18 and J usage is TRBJ2-1; TRBD2 aligns across 7 bases. The CDR3 contains 15 residues. Germline V gene sequence: CDR1 KGHSH, CDR2 LQKENI. The trim removed 5 bases at V and 5 bases at J, leaving 9 bases unmatched. In nucleotides, the CDR3 is TGTGCCAGCTCAACTACCTATCGGGAGGACAATGAGCAGTTCTTC. This codes for CASSTTYREDNEQFF.

V usage is TRBV16 and J usage is TRBJ1-4; D gene unclear. CDR3 size: 13 residues. CDR1 is KGHSY and CDR2 is FQNENV in the germline V gene. Deletions cut 4 bases from V and 8 bases from J, with 11 bases between. CDR3 residues: CASSLTRGEKLFF. CDR3 DNA sequence: TGTGCCAGCAGCCTTACGAGAGGGGAAAAACTGTTTTTT.

This chain connects TRBV6-6 to TRBJ2-3; D uncertain. V was pared by 6 bases and J by 4 bases, with 8 bases between. Germline-derived CDR1 and CDR2 are MNHNY and SVGAGI (reference sequence). CDR3 size: 12 residues. CDR3 in amino acids: CASSESPDTQYF. DNA of the CDR3: TGTGCCAGCAGCGAGTCTCCAGATACGCAGTATTTT.